This T cell receptor beta chain was retrieved from a study of cytomegalovirus exposure and HLA in healthy donors. Findings and limits, study-wide: From TCR beta sequences, most subjects' HLA-A and HLA-B alleles were reportedly predicted accurately. The productive fraction for most TCR beta V segments was about 87% or about 30% in an earlier analysis. Cytomegalovirus-associated TCR beta chains were listed, numbering 150 to 200. Highly shared sequence variants in one cluster were likely a sequencing artifact.

13 Jbeta primers and 60 Vbeta primers were used for the PCR. The data were produced by immunoSEQ multiplex PCR, yet TCRdb's version contains in-frame clones alone and is incomplete. The sample shows over 100,000 clones, just under 70% of them seen only once. This clone has a handful of counts. Antigen specificity is unknown. The ends were cut back, 7 bases at V and 1 base at J, with 8 bases in the middle. Germline V gives CDR1 SGHKS, CDR2 YYEKEE (reference sequence). The CDR3 contains 12 residues. The genes are TRBV5-5 and TRBJ2-5; D is possibly TRBD1 (6 bases). The sequenced material came from PBMCs. The origin of this receptor is a woman between 65 and 79 years old in good health and CMV-seropositive. This CDR3 is CASGGPQETQYF. The DNA for the CDR3 is TGTGCCAGCGGGGGCCCCCAAGAGACCCAGTACTTC.